The rows below give T cell receptor beta chains drawn from one sample of a study of T cell responses to AZD1222 COVID-19 vaccine. Method: immunoSEQ multiplex PCR; TCRdb's copy keeps in-frame clones and lacks some. The sample lists 95,000 to 150,000 clones, around 85% seen once, with over 5% in the top ten. The sample in question was peripheral blood, obtained on day 0 of AZD1222 vaccination. Receptors originate from an adult in good health. CDR3s leave out the opening cysteine and the closing phenylalanine or tryptophan. Each record gives: CDR3 length, D gene, V gene, J gene, CDR3 protein. D genes are given only for firm matches.

11,.,TRBV29-1,TRBJ1-5,SVATGLDQPQH
12,TRBD2,TRBV11-3,TRBJ2-7,ASSLAGGDYEQY
15,.,TRBV3-1/TRBV3-2,TRBJ2-1,ASSQDLGSRAHNEQF
13,TRBD2,TRBV7-3,TRBJ2-3,ASSPDGGVTDTQY
13,TRBD1,TRBV7-9,TRBJ1-2,ASSPARDRGDGYT
15,.,TRBV5-5,TRBJ2-2,ASSPDLDRVRTGELF
13,TRBD1,TRBV18,TRBJ2-5,ASSPGTGSQETQY
10,.,TRBV29-1,TRBJ2-2,STGQNTGELF
13,.,TRBV2,TRBJ1-6,ASSVDRPLNSPLH
14,.,TRBV7-2,TRBJ1-3,ASSLGGVKAGNTIY
13,TRBD1,TRBV6-5,TRBJ1-2,ASRPPGQGHRGYT
13,TRBD2,TRBV5-5,TRBJ2-5,ASSSIAGGGETQY
12,.,TRBV7-8,TRBJ1-4,ASSASPKLAKLF
12,.,TRBV6-5,TRBJ2-1,ASSLRGTYNEQF
12,.,TRBV7-3,TRBJ2-5,ASSLTGGLETQY
13,.,TRBV9,TRBJ1-5,ASSVEGGTGQPQH
14,.,TRBV6-2/TRBV6-3,TRBJ1-5,ASSPSSRYSNQPQH